A selection of T cell receptor beta chains follows, all from one sample in a study of blood T cells in healthy people across ages. Each CDR3 protein gets one entry after TCRdb re-called the 5' RACE reads with MiXCR. The table shows 660,000 or so distinct CDR3 sequences, with roughly 53% occurring only once. The source material was blood. These receptors all stem from a man aged 55 to 69 in good health. Both conserved end residues are part of each CDR3. The D gene is left open where the match is weak. Size is omitted from some rows. Given values are once, few, many or a class for expanded clones.

J,V,D,length,size,DNA,CDR3
TRBJ1-1,TRBV4-1,NA,15,NA,TGCGCCAGCAGCCCCAAAACCGGGGGAACAACTGAAGCTTTCTTT,CASSPKTGGTTEAFF
TRBJ1-2,TRBV24-1,NA,13,NA,TGTGCCACCAGTATTGGCAGTAACTATGGCTACACCTTC,CATSIGSNYGYTF
TRBJ1-6,TRBV7-2,NA,14,NA,TGTGCCAGCAGCCCGGGAAGGTGGAATTCACCCCTCCACTTT,CASSPGRWNSPLHF
TRBJ1-1,TRBV5-1,NA,16,NA,TGCGCCAGCAGCCCCCGGGAGGGGGTGCGGGGCACTGAAGCTTTCTTT,CASSPREGVRGTEAFF
TRBJ2-5,TRBV10-3,NA,14,few,TGTGCCACCGCTCCTGGGGGTATAGAAGAGACCCAGTACTTT,CATAPGGIEETQYF
TRBJ1-1,TRBV9,NA,14,NA,TGTGCCAGCAGCGTAAGCCCCCGTGTGACTGAAGCTTTCTTT,CASSVSPRVTEAFF
TRBJ2-5,TRBV6-5,NA,12,few,TGTGCCAGCGGACGGCGCCAAGAGACCCAGTACTTC,CASGRRQETQYF
TRBJ2-7,TRBV7-9,TRBD2,17,NA,TGTGCCAGCAGCTTAGCGACGCGGGGGGCTTCCTCCTACGAGCAGTACTTC,CASSLATRGASSYEQYF
TRBJ1-2,TRBV4-1,NA,13,NA,TGCGCCAGCAGCCAAATCGATCTTCGAGGCTACACCTTC,CASSQIDLRGYTF
TRBJ2-7,TRBV13,TRBD1,15,NA,TGTGCCAGCAGCGGGTGGGACAGGAGCTCCTACGAGCAGTACTTC,CASSGWDRSSYEQYF
TRBJ1-5,TRBV7-2,NA,13,NA,TGTGCCAGCAGCGCGAATAGCAATCAGCCCCAGCATTTT,CASSANSNQPQHF
TRBJ1-2,TRBV7-9,NA,13,many,TGTGCCAGCAGCTTTGACGGGAATTATGGCTACACCTTC,CASSFDGNYGYTF
TRBJ2-7,TRBV10-3,TRBD1,15,NA,TGTGCCATCAGCGCCGGGACAGGGCTTACCTACGAGCAGTACTTC,CAISAGTGLTYEQYF
TRBJ2-5,TRBV11-2,NA,14,NA,TGTGCCAGCAATGGGTTGGATCTCTACAATGAGCAGTACTTC,CASNGLDLYNEQYF
TRBJ2-3,TRBV9,NA,20,NA,TGTGCCGGCAGCGTAGAATCCTCCTGGCCGATAGGGTACCGCACAGATACGCAGTATTTT,CAGSVESSWPIGYRTDTQYF
TRBJ1-2,TRBV6-1,TRBD1,14,many,TGTGCCAGCGGACCAGGACAGGGAGCTTATGGCTACACCTTC,CASGPGQGAYGYTF
TRBJ2-5,TRBV24-1,TRBD2,19,NA,TGTGCCACCCCACGACTAGCGGGAGGGCCGTGGGGGCCCCAAGAGACCCAGTACTTC,CATPRLAGGPWGPQETQYF
TRBJ2-7,TRBV11-1,TRBD2,15,NA,TGTGCCAGCAGCCCTCGAGTAGCGGGTTCCTACGAGCAGTACTTC,CASSPRVAGSYEQYF
TRBJ2-7,TRBV2,TRBD2,13,NA,TGTGCCAGCAAACGCCGGGAGGGTTACGAGCAGTACTTC,CASKRREGYEQYF
TRBJ2-7,TRBV4-1,NA,16,few,TGCGCCAGCAGCCAAGGATTGATGGCCGTCTCCCACGAGCAGTACTTC,CASSQGLMAVSHEQYF
TRBJ2-7,TRBV20-1,TRBD2,14,NA,TGCAGTGCCCAGACTAGCGGGGGGGCCAACGAGCAGTACTTC,CSAQTSGGANEQYF
TRBJ2-3,TRBV20-1,NA,15,once,TGCAGTGCTAGAGATAGCAGACAATCCACAGATACGCAGTATTTT,CSARDSRQSTDTQYF
TRBJ2-5,TRBV2,TRBD1,14,once,TGTGCCAGCACCCTAGACAGGGGGTGGGAGACCCAGTACTTC,CASTLDRGWETQYF
TRBJ2-5,TRBV2,NA,14,NA,TGTGCCAGCAGTGAACAGGGGAGCCAAGAGACCCAGTACTTC,CASSEQGSQETQYF
TRBJ2-7,TRBV6-5,NA,13,few,TGTGCCAGCAGTTACCCGGGGACTTACGAGCAGTACTTC,CASSYPGTYEQYF
TRBJ1-1,TRBV6-1,NA,17,NA,TGTGCCAGCAGCATCGGAGGGGGAAACCACTGGAACACTGAAGCTTTCTTT,CASSIGGGNHWNTEAFF
TRBJ1-2,TRBV5-5,TRBD1,15,NA,TGTGCCAGCAGCATCCAGCCGACAGGGGGGATAGGCTACACCTTC,CASSIQPTGGIGYTF
TRBJ1-1,TRBV3-1,NA,17,NA,TGTGCCAGCAGCCTAAGTCCCCAGGGAGTAACGAACACTGAAGCTTTCTTT,CASSLSPQGVTNTEAFF
TRBJ1-2,TRBV6-2/TRBV6-3,NA,13,NA,TGTGCCAGCAGTACCACCGGTTACGAAGGCTACACCTTC,CASSTTGYEGYTF
TRBJ2-5,TRBV11-3,NA,15,few,TGTGCCAGCAGCTTAGATTCGGGTTACCAAGAGACCCAGTACTTC,CASSLDSGYQETQYF
TRBJ1-1,TRBV5-1,TRBD1,15,NA,TGCGCCAGCAGCTTGGGAGGACAGGAGTACACTGAAGCTTTCTTT,CASSLGGQEYTEAFF
TRBJ2-7,TRBV5-1,NA,14,NA,TGCGCCAGCAGCCCCTGGACAGGGAGGGACGAGCAGTACTTC,CASSPWTGRDEQYF
TRBJ2-1,TRBV29-1,TRBD1,14,NA,TGCAGCTCCGGCCCCGGACAGGGGGTAGAGACCCAGTTCTTC,CSSGPGQGVETQFF
TRBJ2-1,TRBV5-1,TRBD2,17,NA,TGCGCCAGCAGCTTGGGAGGCGGGGGGGCCCCTGAAGATGAGCAGTTCTTC,CASSLGGGGAPEDEQFF
TRBJ1-2,TRBV5-1,NA,13,NA,TGCGCCAGCAGGCAGGCTGTCTCGGGAGGCTACACCTTC,CASRQAVSGGYTF
TRBJ2-7,TRBV11-2,NA,18,NA,TGTGCCAGCAGCTCCCATAGTTCGGGCAAGTTGGGCTCCTACGAGCAGTACTTC,CASSSHSSGKLGSYEQYF
TRBJ2-7,TRBV2,TRBD1,14,once,TGTGCCAGCAGAGCCCGGACAGGGTTGGGCGAGCAGTACTTC,CASRARTGLGEQYF
TRBJ2-7,TRBV29-1,NA,12,many,TGCAGCGTTGGACGGCACTCCTACGAGCAGTACTTC,CSVGRHSYEQYF
TRBJ2-5,TRBV3-1,NA,16,NA,TGTGCCAGCAGCCAAGCGGGGGCGAGGATACAAGAGACCCAGTACTTC,CASSQAGARIQETQYF
TRBJ2-4,TRBV20-1,NA,11,NA,TGCAGTGGGACAGACCGCGGCATTCAGTACTTC,CSGTDRGIQYF